The text below deals with one T cell receptor beta chain. Antigen: not known. The record originates from a study of T cell clonotyping in hematopoietic cell transplantation. Sequencing used immunoSEQ multiplex PCR; TCRdb keeps in-frame clones, though not all of them. This table holds 25,000 to 35,000 clones, roughly 91% found once. Findings and caveats of the study: Graft donor and pretransplant recipient Inverse Simpson Index values predicted broader posttransplant TCR diversity.

Time point in this sample: recipient sample about 28 days before transplant, after cytoreduction. This receptor was identified in a man aged 50 to 59 with acute myeloid leukemia. Some clones in this sample may be carry-over from other donors' samples. Material: peripheral blood mononuclear cells, obtained before stem cell transplant.

In DNA, the CDR3 is TGTGCCAGCAGTCCTTCCGCCCGACCCTCCTACGAGCAGTACTTC. It is translated as CASSPSARPSYEQYF. V usage is TRBV6-6 and J usage is TRBJ2-7; no clear D gene. This CDR3 spans 15 amino acids. Trimming stripped 5 bases from V and 0 bases from J, with 14 bases between. The germline gives CDR1 MNHNY, CDR2 SVGAGI (reference sequence).